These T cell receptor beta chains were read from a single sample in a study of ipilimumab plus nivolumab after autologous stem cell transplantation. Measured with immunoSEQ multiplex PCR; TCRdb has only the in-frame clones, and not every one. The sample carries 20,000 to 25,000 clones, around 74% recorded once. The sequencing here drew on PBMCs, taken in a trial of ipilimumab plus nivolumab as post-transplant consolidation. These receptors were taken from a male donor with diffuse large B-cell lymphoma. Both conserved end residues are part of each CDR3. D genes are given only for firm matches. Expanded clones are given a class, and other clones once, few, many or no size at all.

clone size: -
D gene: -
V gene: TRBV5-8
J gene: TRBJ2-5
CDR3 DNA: TGTGCCAGCAGCTCAGGACAGTTAGCGGGCCGAAAAGAGACCCAGTACTTC
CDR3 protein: CASSSGQLAGRKETQYF

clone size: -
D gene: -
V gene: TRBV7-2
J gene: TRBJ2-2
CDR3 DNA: TGTGCCAGCAGCTTAAGAGGGGGGGCGTCCGGGGAGCTGTTTTTT
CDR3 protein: CASSLRGGASGELFF

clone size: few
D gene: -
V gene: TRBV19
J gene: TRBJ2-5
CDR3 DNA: TGTGCCAGTAGAACAAGGCAGGGAAAGACCCAGTACTTC
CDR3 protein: CASRTRQGKTQYF

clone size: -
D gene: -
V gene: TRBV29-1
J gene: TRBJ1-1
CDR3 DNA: TGCAGCGTTGGCAACACTGAAGCTTTCTTT
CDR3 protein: CSVGNTEAFF

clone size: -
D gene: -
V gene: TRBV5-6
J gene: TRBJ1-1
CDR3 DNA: TGTGCCAGCAGCTTGGTGCCAGAGGGCACTGAAGCTTTCTTT
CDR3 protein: CASSLVPEGTEAFF

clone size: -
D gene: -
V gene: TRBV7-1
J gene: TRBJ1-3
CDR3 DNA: TGTGCCAGCAGCCTCGGAGCCCAGAACTCTGGAAACACCATATATTTT
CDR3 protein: CASSLGAQNSGNTIYF

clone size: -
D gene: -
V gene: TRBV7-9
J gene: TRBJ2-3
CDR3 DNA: TGTGCCAGCAGCTTAGATAAGGCGCAGTATTTT
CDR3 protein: CASSLDKAQYF

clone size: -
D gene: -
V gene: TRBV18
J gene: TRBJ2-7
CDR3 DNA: TGTGCCAGCTCTCCCGTTGGAGTAACCTACGAGCAGTACTTC
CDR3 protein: CASSPVGVTYEQYF

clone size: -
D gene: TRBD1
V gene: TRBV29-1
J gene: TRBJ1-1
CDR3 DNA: TGCAGCGTTCGGTCCCAGGGGGACACTGAAGCTTTCTTT
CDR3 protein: CSVRSQGDTEAFF

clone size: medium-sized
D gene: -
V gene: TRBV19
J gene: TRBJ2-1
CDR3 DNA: TGTGCCACCCTTCAGAGACGGGGTGAGCAGTTCTTC
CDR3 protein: CATLQRRGEQFF

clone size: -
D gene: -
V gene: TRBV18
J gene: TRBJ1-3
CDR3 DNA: TGTGCCAGCTCACCACGACCCGGGGAAGGAAACACCATATATTTT
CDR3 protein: CASSPRPGEGNTIYF